This T cell receptor (beta chain) was sequenced during a study of post-analysis software for immune sequencing data. About the study: Multiple sclerosis in the patients followed relapsing-remitting, secondary progressive and progressive-relapsing courses.

This CDR3 region has 17 residues. In germline, CDR1 is MNHNS, CDR2 SASEGT. The V end was cut by 5 bases, the J end by 2 bases, with 22 bases between. Sequencing libraries made from TCR beta cDNA carried unique molecular identifiers. MiXCR, run by TCRdb on the PCR reads, gives a single entry per CDR3 protein. The table records approximately 570,000 distinct CDR3 sequences, roughly two fifths of them present only once. Study outcomes and limitations: Normalized Chao1 diversity was significantly reduced in patients versus controls. Batch-matched samples strongly co-clustered by F measure. Patients showed TRBV5-6, TRBV5-1 and TRBV20-1 among five TRBV segments more frequent than in controls.

As for this clonotype: Its antigen remains unidentified.

Sequencing input: blood. The receptor was isolated from a girl aged 10-17 years with multiple sclerosis. J is TRBJ2-7 and V is TRBV6-1; tentatively, D is TRBD2 (6 bases). Written as DNA, the CDR3 is TGTGCCAGCAGTCCACCTCTCCATCGGGACTGGGCCTACGAGCAGTACTTC. This gives the protein CASSPPLHRDWAYEQYF.